This TCR beta chain was sequenced for a study of T cell responses to AZD1222 COVID-19 vaccine (dated by TCRdb to the early 2020s). For the wider study: A total of about 230 trial participants underwent TCR sequencing, of whom about 200 received two doses of AZD1222 and about 26 received two doses of the MenACWY control vaccine. Trial participants were enrolled into age subgroups of 18-55, 56-69 and 70-plus years, which contained approximately 150, 30 and 60 TCR-sequenced participants, respectively.

The CDR3 regions of human TCRbeta chains were subjected to immunosequencing. In the paper's pipeline: Repertoire TCRs were checked for matches against a reference library of SARS-CoV-2-specific TCRs that had been generated using the MIRA antigen-specificity platform. Breadth was defined as the fraction of unique TCRs that were SARS-CoV-2-associated, and depth was defined as the fraction of total T cells that were SARS-CoV-2-associated. Each spike-specific TCR was assigned to its reactive spike region and to a CD4 or CD8 class using the MIRA data. Log10-transformed breadth and depth values were compared by one-way ANOVA with Sidak's multiple comparisons tests. This is the immuneACCESS table as TCRdb keeps it, with only in-frame sequences that have V and J called. A part of the clones is gone; compared with another copy, unresolved V genes explain less than half, and the rest is unexplained. V and J calls and clone size are those listed in that table; D and trimming were worked out from the DNA. The sample yields around 160,000 clones; 94% were counted once. Together, the top ten hold just over 5% of the sample.

The germline V gene supplies CDR1 SNHLY and CDR2 FYNNEI. From its cysteine to its phenylalanine, the CDR3 spans 12 amino acids. Only the CDR3 portion is preserved as DNA: 36 bases, with reading frame beginning at the first base. The junction carries 12 bases between V and J, which are trimmed by 2 bases and 14 bases respectively. The sample's time point label is to be understood as: about 28 days (+/-7) after the second vaccine dose. Because spike-specific TCR depth and breadth did not differ between the two schedules, AZD1222 recipients who got a second dose at roughly 4 weeks were pooled with those who got a second dose at roughly 12 weeks. Vaccinee samples came from UK trials COV001 and COV002, including a single-blind randomized controlled phase 2/3 trial of AZD1222 (ChAdOx1 nCoV-19) in healthy adults. For TCRbeta chain sequencing, PBMC samples from trial participants were taken at day 0 and at day 28 after the second dose.

The paper as a whole reports these results and caveats: The vaccine-associated CD4 TCRs covered the entire spike protein, and the dominant responses fell in regions 160-218 and 743-854. Epitopes outside the regions mutated in the B.1.351 and B.1.1.7 variants were reportedly recognized by nearly half of the unique spike-specific TCRs. In the small 56-69-year group, the increase in depth fell short of significance, most likely because of low power. Because no day 14 peak-response samples were available, repertoires were characterized only after the peak T cell response. Spike-specific TCR breadth and depth rose significantly after two AZD1222 doses compared with day 0 and with MenACWY recipients. Conclusions about previously exposed vaccinees are limited because only six or seven AZD1222 recipients were SARS-CoV-2 seropositive at baseline. Participants were mostly white British and included more females than males, and it was suggested by the authors that clonal diversity may have been underestimated.

As concerns this clone: Its binding antigen is unknown. The input lacks base qualities; no much larger clone sits a single base away.

The sequencing used peripheral blood, collected 28 days after the second AZD1222 dose. The chain employs TRBV2 and TRBJ1-4; tentative D gene TRBD1, with 6 bases matching. This TCR derives from an adult who received the AZD1222 COVID-19 vaccine. The nucleotide sequence is TGTGCCAGCAGTGAAACAGGGATGACCCTGTTTTTT. Translation gives CASSETGMTLFF.